This T cell receptor (beta chain) was documented in a study of prognosis after radiotherapy for stage I lung cancer. Study information: Recruiting of stage I non-small cell lung cancer patients into the study occurred between 2018 and early 2019. Tumors were squamous cell carcinoma in six to eight patients and adenocarcinoma in twelve.

General study findings and limits: Reportedly, the usage of TRBV and TRBJ genes was not the same in patients with and without metastases.

V was shortened by 5 bases and J by 3 bases, with 14 bases between the two germline ends. The CDR3 has 14 residues. Germline-derived CDR1 and CDR2 are LGHDT and YNNKEL (reference sequence). This clonotype counts as medium-sized. Its antigen is unknown. Two-round multiplex PCR on genomic DNA was the method by which TCR beta CDR3 was amplified. First-round PCR amplification was performed with primers specific to each TRBV and TRBJ gene. During the second PCR round, universal primers were used. TCRdb analysed the multiplex PCR reads with MiXCR anew, one entry per CDR3 protein. The sample has more than 15,000 distinct CDR3 sequences; roughly 55% are singletons.

The receptor's source is a donor aged 50 or older with non-small cell lung cancer. Material: PBMCs, obtained before or after stereotactic body radiation therapy (not recorded which). This chain uses TRBV3-1 with TRBJ2-7, with D perhaps being TRBD1 or TRBD2 (5 bases each). CDR3 in DNA: TGTGCCAGCAGCTTCCGGGACGCCGACTACGAGCAGTACTTC. It translates to CASSFRDADYEQYF.